This passage covers 13 T cell receptor beta chains from one sample sequenced in a study of cytomegalovirus exposure and HLA in healthy donors. The primer mix had 60 Vbeta and 13 Jbeta primers. Only in-frame clones appear in the TCRdb table, and some are missing; sequencing was by immunoSEQ multiplex PCR. The repertoire holds fewer than 120,000 clones, with approximately 84% as singletons. Input material: PBMCs. These receptors all come from a man in his forties in good health and CMV-seronegative.

The chain has TRBV5-1 and TRBJ2-1, with 11 positions matching TRBD2. This CDR3 is built from 14 residues. V shed 2 bases and J 15 bases; nucleotides not matched to a gene: 10. Germline V gives CDR1 SGHRS, CDR2 YFSETQ. The CDR3: CASSFGLAGGMPFF. CDR3 sequence (DNA): TGCGCCAGCAGCTTTGGTTTAGCGGGGGGGATGCCGTTCTTC.

The chain carries TRBV5-1 and TRBJ1-6, with a weak D call TRBD1 (5 bases). Germline CDR1 reads SGHRS; CDR2 reads YFSETQ. Trimming took off 0 bases at V and 9 bases at J, with 10 bases between the two ends. The CDR3 has 14 amino acids. In DNA, the CDR3 is TGCGCCAGCAGCTTGGGGCAGGGTCCTTCACCCCTCCACTTT. Translating gives CASSLGQGPSPLHF.

This clone has a handful of counts. The chain joins TRBV7-9 to TRBJ2-5; a weak D match, TRBD2 (6 bases). Trimming removed 4 bases at V and 2 bases at J, with 11 bases between. Germline lookup yields CDR1 SEHNR and CDR2 FQNEAQ (reference sequence). This CDR3 has 14 residues. This chain's CDR3 is CASSSWDFQETQYF. The CDR3 DNA reads TGTGCCAGCAGCTCTTGGGACTTTCAAGAGACCCAGTACTTC.

V and J are TRBV5-1 and TRBJ1-2; 12 bases line up with TRBD1. The V and J ends lost 3 bases and 6 bases, in that order; junction bases with no gene match: 3. This CDR3 spans 14 amino acids. Germline V CDR1 and CDR2: SGHRS, YFSETQ. The CDR3 region is CASSSRDRGHGYTF. CDR3 nucleotide sequence: TGCGCCAGCAGCTCGCGGGACAGGGGGCATGGCTACACCTTC.

The chain links TRBV6-6 to TRBJ2-1, with 8 nucleotides matching TRBD2. The CDR3 sequence is 16 residues long. V trimming: 7 bases; J trimming: 4 bases; junction bases outside the gene matches: 12. Germline-derived CDR1 and CDR2 are MNHNY and SVGAGI (reference sequence). CDR3 protein: CASINGGGGKYNEQFF. The CDR3 region has the DNA TGTGCCAGCATAAACGGTGGCGGGGGGAAGTACAATGAGCAGTTCTTC.

Of note for this clone: Distinct nucleotide sequences in the sample also encode this CDR3. The chain employs TRBV10-3 and TRBJ1-2; D unclear. CDR3 length: 14 residues. Germline values: CDR1 ENHRY, CDR2 SYGVKD. The V end was cut by 0 bases, the J end by 4 bases, with 9 bases between. The chain's CDR3 is CAISESAGLYGYTF. The CDR3 bases are TGTGCCATCAGTGAGTCTGCAGGACTCTATGGCTACACCTTC.

This clone was picked up one time. V gene TRBV5-5 combines with J gene TRBJ2-5, with a tentative D call TRBD2 (5 bases). The CDR3 is 13 amino acids. Germline assignment: CDR1 SGHKS and CDR2 YYEKEE (reference sequence). Between the trimmed V and J ends, which lost 4 bases and 5 bases, there was a span of 12 bases. DNA of the CDR3: TGTGCCAGCAGCCCCCGGGAAGGGGAGACCCAGTACTTC. Translating gives CASSPREGETQYF.

Notes on this clone: The DNA is left out, because the CDR3 cannot be placed on it with certainty; the CDR3 is given as TCRdb lists it. The chain combines TRBV28 with TRBJ1-5; the table's D call, TRBD1, has no DNA check behind it. The CDR3 has 15 residues if both end residues are counted. Germline values: CDR1 MDHEN, CDR2 SYDVKM. This CDR3 reads CASSSSGQFVQPQHF.

The J gene is TRBJ1-4, the V gene TRBV28; weak D call: TRBD1 (6 bases). V was pared by 5 bases and J by 4 bases, with 11 bases between. The CDR3 has 14 amino acids. CDR1 MDHEN and CDR2 SYDVKM come from the germline V gene. DNA of the CDR3: TGTGCCAGCAGTCCAGGGGTAGTTAATGAAAAACTGTTTTTT. It specifies CASSPGVVNEKLFF.

CDR3 DNA sequence: TGTGCCAGCACCGATTTGGGGGCAGGGGGCTATGGCTACACCTTC. Amino acid sequence: CASTDLGAGGYGYTF. The chain couples TRBV6-1 to TRBJ1-2; 7 bases fit TRBD1. CDR1 is MNHNS and CDR2 is SASEGT in the germline V gene. V trimming: 7 bases; J trimming: 4 bases; junction bases outside the gene matches: 12. There are 15 residues in the CDR3.

The V gene is TRBV28, the J gene TRBJ1-6; tentatively, D is TRBD1 (5 bases). The CDR3 loop spans 15 amino acids. Trimming cost V 6 bases and J 5 bases, with 14 bases left between them. In germline, CDR1 is MDHEN, CDR2 SYDVKM. CDR3 residues: CASRPGGSDNSPLHF. The CDR3 coding sequence is TGTGCCAGCAGACCTGGGGGGTCGGATAATTCACCCCTCCACTTT.

V and J are TRBV19 and TRBJ2-5; TRBD2 agrees at 9 bases. The length of the CDR3 is 14 residues. Germline-derived CDR1 and CDR2 are LNHDA and SQIVND (reference sequence). With V trimmed by 5 bases and J by 5 bases, 6 bases remained unmatched. The CDR3 DNA sequence: TGTGCCAGTAGTGAGCTAGCGGGACGGGAGACCCAGTACTTC. Translating gives CASSELAGRETQYF.

The chain recombines TRBV6-5 with TRBJ2-2; 8 nucleotides align to TRBD2. The CDR3 loop spans 15 amino acids. V was pared by 8 bases and J by 7 bases, with 12 bases of the junction left unmatched. Germline V gives CDR1 MNHEY, CDR2 SVGAGI. Here the CDR3 DNA reads TGTGCCAGCTCGCGACTAGCGCTAACAAACGGGGAGCTGTTTTTT. Its translation: CASSRLALTNGELFF.